This T cell receptor (beta chain) was found in a study of blood T cell repertoires in COVID-19. Followed over time, Seattle patients had been enrolled while infection was active. The CDR3 is 16 residues long. The germline V gene has CDR1 SEHNR and CDR2 FQNEAQ (reference sequence). The V end lost 4 bases, the J end lost 6 bases, and 21 bases lay between the germline ends. Sequenced by immunoSEQ multiplex PCR; TCRdb stores in-frame clones only, minus some. The table has roughly 220,000 clones, around 81% seen once. This sequence joins TRBV7-9 and TRBJ1-2; the D gene is possibly TRBD1 (6 bases). The specimen was peripheral blood. The source is a woman older than 75 with COVID-19, enrolled during active disease. The CDR3 DNA reads TGTGCCAGCAGCTCCCGAATTGGAACAGGGTGGGATGGCTACACCTTC. Translating it yields CASSSRIGTGWDGYTF.